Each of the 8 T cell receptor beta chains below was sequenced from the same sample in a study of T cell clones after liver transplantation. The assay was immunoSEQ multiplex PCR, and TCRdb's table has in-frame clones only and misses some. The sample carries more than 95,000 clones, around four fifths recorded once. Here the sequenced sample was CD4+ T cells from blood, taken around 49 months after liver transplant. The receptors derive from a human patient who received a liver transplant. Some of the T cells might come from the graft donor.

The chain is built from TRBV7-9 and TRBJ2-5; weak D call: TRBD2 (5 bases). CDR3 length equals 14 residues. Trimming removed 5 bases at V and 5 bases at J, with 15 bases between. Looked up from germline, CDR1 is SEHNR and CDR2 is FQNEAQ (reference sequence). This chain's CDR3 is CASSPGLWEETQYF. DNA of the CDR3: TGTGCCAGCAGCCCCGGACTTTGGGAGGAGACCCAGTACTTC.

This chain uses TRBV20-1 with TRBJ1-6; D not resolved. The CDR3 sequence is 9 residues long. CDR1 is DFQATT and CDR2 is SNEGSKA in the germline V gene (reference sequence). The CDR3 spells CSVGPPLHF. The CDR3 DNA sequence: TGCAGCGTTGGGCCACCCCTCCACTTT.

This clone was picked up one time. CDR3 DNA: TGTGCCAGCACTGACAGGGGGCGGGTGGCCCAGTACTTC. It translates to CASTDRGRVAQYF. V gene TRBV2 combines with J gene TRBJ2-5; TRBD1 agrees at 10 bases. This CDR3 spans 13 amino acids. J gave up 9 bases and V 7 bases, and 8 bases lay outside the gene matches. CDR1 is SNHLY and CDR2 is FYNNEI in the germline V gene.

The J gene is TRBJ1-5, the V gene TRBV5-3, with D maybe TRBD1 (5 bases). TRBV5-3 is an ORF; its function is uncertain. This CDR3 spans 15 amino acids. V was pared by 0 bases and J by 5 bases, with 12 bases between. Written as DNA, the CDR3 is TGTGCCAGAAGCTTGGTACGGGACGTGGATCAGCCCCAGCATTTT. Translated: CARSLVRDVDQPQHF.

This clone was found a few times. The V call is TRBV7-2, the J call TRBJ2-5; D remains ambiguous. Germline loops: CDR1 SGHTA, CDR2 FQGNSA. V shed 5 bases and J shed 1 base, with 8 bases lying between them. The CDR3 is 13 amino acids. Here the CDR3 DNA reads TGTGCCAGCAGCATTACCCCCCAAGAGACCCAGTACTTC. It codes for CASSITPQETQYF.

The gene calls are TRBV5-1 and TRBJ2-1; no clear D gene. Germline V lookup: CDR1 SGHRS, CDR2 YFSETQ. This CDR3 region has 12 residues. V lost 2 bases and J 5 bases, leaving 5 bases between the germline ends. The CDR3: CASSFIDNEQFF. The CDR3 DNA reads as TGCGCCAGCAGCTTCATCGACAATGAGCAGTTCTTC. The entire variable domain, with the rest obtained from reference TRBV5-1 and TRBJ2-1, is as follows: KAGVTQTPRYLIKTRGQQVTLSCSPISGHRSVSWYQQTPGQGLQFLFEYFSETQRNKGNFPGRFSGRQFSNSRSEMNVSTLELGDSALYLCASSFIDNEQFFGPGTRLTVL.

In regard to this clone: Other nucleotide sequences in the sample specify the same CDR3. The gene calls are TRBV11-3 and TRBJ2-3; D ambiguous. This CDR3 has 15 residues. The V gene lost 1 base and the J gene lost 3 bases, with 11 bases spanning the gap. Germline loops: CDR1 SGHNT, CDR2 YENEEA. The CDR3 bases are TGTGCCAGCAGCTTAGGACTGTCCCGGACAGATACGCAGTATTTT. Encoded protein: CASSLGLSRTDTQYF. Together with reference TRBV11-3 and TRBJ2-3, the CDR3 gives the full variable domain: EAGVVQSPRYKIIEKKQPVAFWCNPISGHNTLYWYLQNLGQGPELLIRYENEEAVDDSQLPKDRFSAERLKGVDSTLKIQPAELGDSAVYLCASSLGLSRTDTQYFGPGTRLTVL.

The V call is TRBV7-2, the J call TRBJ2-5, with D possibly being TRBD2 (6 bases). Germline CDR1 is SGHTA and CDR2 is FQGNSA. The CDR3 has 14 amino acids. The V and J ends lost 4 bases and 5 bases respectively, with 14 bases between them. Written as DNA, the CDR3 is TGTGCCAGCAGCTCCAAGGGTGGGGGGGAGACCCAGTACTTC. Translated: CASSSKGGGETQYF.